This T cell receptor (beta chain) is from a study of blood T cell repertoires in COVID-19. Study-wide background: Italy, Spain and the United States were the sources of the convalescent and acute COVID-19 samples. PBMCs, B-cell-depleted T cells, or T cells were the source of the cDNA or gDNA that made up the material.

The J segment lost 5 bases and the V segment lost 7 bases, leaving 14 bases of the junction unmatched. The V gene's germline CDR1 is SGHRS and CDR2 YFSETQ. The CDR3 extends over 15 amino acids. In the study's own analysis: Estimation of nucleated cell counts relied on the amplification of reference gene primers. Only in-frame clones appear in the TCRdb table, and some are missing; sequencing was by immunoSEQ multiplex PCR. That table is the source of V, J and clone size, and D and trimming were worked out from the DNA. Among some 170,000 clones listed, over 80% were seen once. This rearrangement joins TRBV5-1 to TRBJ2-5; 7 nucleotides align to TRBD1. Sequencing input: peripheral blood. The clonotype originates from a woman aged 50 to 60 with acute or convalescent COVID-19. The CDR3 spells CASGQRGQRDETQYF. The DNA of the CDR3 is TGCGCCAGCGGCCAAAGGGGGCAAAGGGATGAGACCCAGTACTTC.